Each of the 5 T cell receptor beta chains below was sequenced from the same sample in a study of blood T cell repertoires in COVID-19 (dated by TCRdb to about 2020). The receptor library was made with the immunoSEQ multiplex PCR assay. The table comes from immuneACCESS by way of TCRdb, which keeps in-frame sequences with V and J called. Part of the clones is missing from these tables; in studies checked, under half for an unresolved V gene and the rest for unknown reasons. Recorded for this sample are 270,000 or so clones; roughly 86% of them occurred a single time. The biggest ten clones account for 11% of the sample. What was sequenced was peripheral blood. All receptors derive from a woman aged 30 to 39 with COVID-19, enrolled during active disease.

CDR3 DNA: TGTGCCACCAGCATTGGAAGGGCAAGGGGCGCTTACAATGAGCAGTTCTTC. This translates into CATSIGRARGAYNEQFF. The V and J genes are TRBV15 and TRBJ2-1, with a possible D match to TRBD1 (5 bases). The CDR3 runs 17 residues. CDR1 is LNHNV, CDR2 YYDKDF, per germline (reference sequence). With 4 bases removed from V and 4 bases from J, the gap between germline ends came to 20 bases. Based on the CDR3 plus reference TRBV15 and TRBJ2-1, the full variable domain is DAMVIQNPRYQVTQFGKPVTLSCSQTLNHNVMYWYQQKSSQAPKLLFHYYDKDFNNEADTPDNFQSRRPNTSFCFLDIRSPGLGDTAMYLCATSIGRARGAYNEQFFGPGTRLTVL.

There are a few counts of this clone. V is TRBV4-1 and J is TRBJ1-4, with TRBD1 matching over 7 bases. The CDR3 sequence is 15 residues long. V shed 1 base and J 6 bases; nucleotides not matched to a gene: 5. Germline assignment: CDR1 MGHRA and CDR2 YSYEKL. CDR3 in DNA: TGCGCCAGCAGCCAAGCGCCAGGGGGATATGAAAAACTGTTTTTT. Its translation is CASSQAPGGYEKLFF.

The genes are TRBV18 and TRBJ1-5; 7 nucleotides match TRBD1. The CDR3 is 14 amino acids. Trimming took 3 bases from V and 4 from J; bases not matched to a gene: 3. CDR1 and CDR2 from the germline V gene are KGHSH and LQKENI. The CDR3 bases are TGTGCCAGCTCACCGACAGGGCAAAATCAGCCCCAGCATTTT. This translates into CASSPTGQNQPQHF.

The rearrangement links TRBV27 to TRBJ1-2; the D is unclear. The V gene's germline CDR1 is MNHEY and CDR2 SMNVEV (reference sequence). The ends were cut back, 5 bases at V and 7 bases at J, with 14 bases in the middle. The length of the CDR3 is 13 residues. The CDR3 DNA reads as TGTGCCAGCAGTCCCCGGTCCCTAAGTGGCTACACCTTC. Translating gives CASSPRSLSGYTF.

This clone appeared a few times. The chain couples TRBV6-5 to TRBJ2-7; 10 bases are shared with TRBD2. Germline V gene lookup returns CDR1 MNHEY and CDR2 SVGAGI. This CDR3 has 14 amino acids. After removal of 6 bases from V and 4 bases from J, the junction contained 6 bases not matched to a gene. The CDR3 protein is CASSPGLARYEQYF. The CDR3 DNA follows: TGTGCCAGCAGCCCGGGACTAGCGAGATACGAGCAGTACTTC.